The 2 T cell receptor beta chains below all came from one sample that was sequenced in a study of control samples from healthy donors and cancer patients. TCRdb keeps only in-frame clones here, not all; method: immunoSEQ multiplex PCR. The table has some 100,000 clones, roughly 93% seen once; the top ten hold over 8%. Sequenced: blood. The receptors shown here come from a man between 18 and 29 years old in good health.

The sample holds one count of this clone. The CDR3 is CAWSVPENTEAFF. CDR3 nucleotides: TGTGCCTGGAGTGTACCGGAGAACACTGAAGCTTTCTTT. The V call is TRBV30, the J call TRBJ1-1; D not certain. The V and J ends lost 0 bases and 1 base respectively, with 6 bases between them. This CDR3 has 13 residues. Germline values: CDR1 GTSNPN, CDR2 SVGIG (reference sequence).

The rearrangement joins TRBV12-3 or TRBV12-4 to TRBJ1-2; 7 nucleotides line up with TRBD1. V was clipped by 6 bases and J by 7 bases; unmatched bases: 8. The CDR3 consists of 13 residues. In nucleotides, the CDR3 is TGTGCCAGCAGCCTTGACAGGGATCTTGGCTACACCTTC. Translated: CASSLDRDLGYTF.